This T cell receptor beta chain emerged from a study of cytomegalovirus exposure and HLA in healthy donors. Researchers ran the PCR with 60 Vbeta and 13 Jbeta primers. How the authors handled the data: Roughly 83 million unique TCR beta chains, some 10 million of them shared, were counted by a later analysis. Sequencing was performed with immunoSEQ multiplex PCR; in TCRdb, only in-frame clones are kept and a portion is missing. That table is the source of V, J and clone size, and D and trimming were worked out from the DNA. The repertoire holds roughly 99,000 clones, approximately 79% seen once, with about 15% in the top ten. Germline V gene sequence: CDR1 SNHLY, CDR2 FYNNEI. CDR3 length: 11 amino acids. The V segment lost 4 bases and the J segment 12 bases; nucleotides outside the gene matches: 1. This clone was picked up a small number of times.

This chain joins TRBV2 and TRBJ1-4, with TRBD1 identical over 8 bases. The sample taken for sequencing was PBMCs. The receptor comes from a woman in her 40s in good health and CMV-seropositive. The CDR3 loop is CASSGRGQLFF. Written as DNA, the CDR3 is TGTGCCAGCAGTGGCAGGGGGCAACTGTTTTTT. Full variable domain (missing parts from reference TRBV2 and TRBJ1-4): EPEVTQTPSHQVTQMGQEVILRCVPISNHLYFYWYRQILGQKVEFLVSFYNNEISEKSEIFDDQFSVERPDGSNFTLKIRSTKLEDSAMYFCASSGRGQLFFGSGTQLSVL.